This section outlines one T cell receptor beta chain sequence together with its context. Clones were sequenced by immunoSEQ multiplex PCR, and TCRdb holds only the in-frame ones, with some missing. The sample carries around 400,000 clones, roughly 89% recorded once. Trimming left V 0 bases short and J 3 bases short, with 14 bases between. CDR1 is LGHDT and CDR2 is YNNKEL in the germline V gene (reference sequence). The CDR3 sequence is 17 residues long. This record belongs to a study of blood T cell repertoires in COVID-19. Sequencing used PBMCs or T cells enriched from blood (not recorded which). The chain uses TRBV3-1 (or the pseudogene TRBV3-2) and TRBJ1-4; weak D call: TRBD1 (5 bases). This receptor was taken from a woman aged 30 to 39 who had recovered from COVID-19. Written as DNA, the CDR3 is TGTGCCAGCAGCCAAGACCAAACAGGTCCAGCTAATGAAAAACTGTTTTTT. Translation: CASSQDQTGPANEKLFF.